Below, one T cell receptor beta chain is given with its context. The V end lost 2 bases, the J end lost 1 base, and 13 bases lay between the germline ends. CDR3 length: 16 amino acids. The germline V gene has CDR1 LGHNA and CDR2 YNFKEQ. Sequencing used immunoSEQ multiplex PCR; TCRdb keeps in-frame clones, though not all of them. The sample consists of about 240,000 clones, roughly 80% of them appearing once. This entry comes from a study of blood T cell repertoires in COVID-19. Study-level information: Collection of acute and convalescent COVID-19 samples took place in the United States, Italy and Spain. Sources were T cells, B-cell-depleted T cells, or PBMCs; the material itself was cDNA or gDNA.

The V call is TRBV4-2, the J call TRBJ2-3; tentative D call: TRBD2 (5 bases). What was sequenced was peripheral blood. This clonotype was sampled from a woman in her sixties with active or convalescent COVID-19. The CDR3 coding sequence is TGTGCCAGCAGCCAACCACGAGGGTTCGGCACAGATACGCAGTATTTT. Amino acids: CASSQPRGFGTDTQYF.